The 5 T cell receptor beta chains below were found in one sample sequenced in a study of shared clonotypes between healthy human individuals. Measured with immunoSEQ multiplex PCR; TCRdb has only the in-frame clones, and not every one. The repertoire consists of about 2 million clones, with roughly 94% occurring once and the leading ten covering around 1.2%. In the naive CD8 group, cells lacked CD45RO and were positively selected for CCR7, so terminally differentiated effector memory CD45RA+ cells were left out. The sequenced sample was naive CD8+ T cells sorted from blood. The receptors shown here come from a man aged 18 to 29 in good health.

This chain uses TRBV5-4 with TRBJ2-7, with 8 bases aligning to TRBD1. With V trimmed by 4 bases and J by 3 bases, 3 bases remained unmatched. Germline CDR1 SGHNT, CDR2 YYREEE (reference sequence). The CDR3 runs to 13 residues. This CDR3 is CASSHDRGYEQYF. In nucleotides, the CDR3 is TGTGCCAGCAGCCATGACAGGGGCTACGAGCAGTACTTC.

Notes on this clone: The same CDR3 can be traced to other DNA sequences in this sample. The chain links TRBV30 to TRBJ1-5; TRBD1 agrees at 9 bases. V lost 1 base, J lost 6 bases, and 4 bases stayed unmatched. The CDR3 sequence is 14 residues long. Germline CDR1 reads GTSNPN; CDR2 reads SVGIG (reference sequence). The CDR3 DNA reads as TGTGCCTGGAGTGGGGGACAGGGAGGTCAGCCCCAGCATTTT. Encoded protein: CAWSGGQGGQPQHF.

This chain uses TRBV5-4 with TRBJ2-7; 7 bases match TRBD1. The CDR3 loop spans 15 amino acids. The germline V gene has CDR1 SGHNT and CDR2 YYREEE (reference sequence). V was pared by 0 bases and J by 3 bases, with 6 bases of the junction left unmatched. CDR3: CASSLAPGTDYEQYF. The CDR3 DNA reads as TGTGCCAGCAGCTTGGCCCCCGGGACAGACTACGAGCAGTACTTC.

This chain connects TRBV28 to TRBJ1-5; D remains ambiguous. Germline loops: CDR1 MDHEN, CDR2 SYDVKM. The CDR3 is 15 residues long. V was cut by 6 bases and J by 0 bases, with 12 bases left in between. CDR3 amino acids: CASSLDTYSNQPQHF. CDR3 DNA sequence: TGTGCCAGCAGCCTCGACACCTATAGCAATCAGCCCCAGCATTTT.

This rearrangement joins TRBV16 to TRBJ1-6; 7 bases line up with TRBD1. This CDR3 contains 18 residues. CDR1 is KGHSY, CDR2 FQNENV, per germline. Trimming at V came to 4 bases and at J to 7 bases, leaving 16 bases not matched to a gene. CDR3 nucleotides: TGTGCCAGCAGCCGCATCAGGGTTCAAGGGACAGAGAATTCACCCCTCCACTTT. It yields the protein CASSRIRVQGTENSPLHF.